The 14 T cell receptor beta chains below were found in one sample sequenced in a study of spatial heterogeneity in lung cancer. In TCRdb, the 5' RACE reads were re-called with MiXCR into one record per CDR3 protein. The data contain 35,000 to 55,000 distinct CDR3 sequences, 10% to 15% of them singletons. Time point defined: blood at routine non-recurrence follow-up after resection. This specimen consisted of PBMCs, obtained at follow-up. Receptor source: a male donor with early-stage non-small cell lung cancer.

There are many counts of this clonotype. V is TRBV10-3 and J is TRBJ1-1; D call uncertain. The CDR3 runs 13 residues. CDR1 is ENHRY, CDR2 SYGVKD, per germline. Between the trimmed V and J ends, which lost 3 bases and 2 bases, there was a span of 7 bases. This CDR3 is CAISEIGNTEAFF. CDR3 DNA sequence: TGTGCCATCAGTGAAATCGGCAACACTGAAGCTTTCTTT.

This rearrangement joins TRBV29-1 to TRBJ2-5; 11 nucleotides align to TRBD2. Germline lookup yields CDR1 SQVTM and CDR2 ANQGSEA. CDR3 length equals 16 residues. J gave up 3 bases and V 7 bases, and 13 bases lay outside the gene matches. The CDR3 region is CSAESSLAGEKETQYF. CDR3 nucleotides: TGCAGCGCCGAGAGTTCACTAGCGGGGGAGAAAGAGACCCAGTACTTC.

This clonotype appeared many times. The V call is TRBV25-1, the J call TRBJ2-5; TRBD2 agrees at 11 bases. The junction had 1 base not matched to a gene; V was cut back by 3 bases and J by 4 bases. Germline CDR1 MGHDK, CDR2 SYGVNS. CDR3 length: 14 residues. The CDR3 reads CASSETSGIETQYF. For the CDR3, the DNA is TGTGCCAGCAGTGAGACTAGCGGGATAGAGACCCAGTACTTC.

The CDR3 DNA is TGTGCCGCGAGCAGGGGTTTTGAAGCTTTCTTT. This sequence encodes CAASRGFEAFF. The V and J genes are TRBV6-5 and TRBJ1-1, with TRBD1 as a possible D gene (6 bases). The CDR3 spans 11 residues. CDR1 is MNHEY, CDR2 SVGAGI, per germline. V shed 11 bases and J shed 7 bases, with 14 bases lying between them.

The chain links TRBV5-4 to TRBJ2-1; TRBD1 matches at 7 bases. Trimming at V came to 0 bases and at J to 15 bases, leaving 9 bases not matched to a gene. The CDR3 length is 13 residues. The germline gives CDR1 SGHNT, CDR2 YYREEE (reference sequence). CDR3 coding DNA: TGTGCCAGCAGCTTGGCCGACAGGGTAAATCCGTTCTTC. It yields the protein CASSLADRVNPFF.

This clonotype has more than one count but fewer than ten. The V call is TRBV20-1, the J call TRBJ2-3; D unresolved. Germline CDR1 is DFQATT and CDR2 is SNEGSKA (reference sequence). The CDR3 length is 11 residues. V was cut by 7 bases and J by 4 bases, with 9 bases left in between. The CDR3 reads CSVGSADTQYF. The DNA of the CDR3 is TGCAGTGTCGGTAGTGCAGATACGCAGTATTTT.

This clonotype was observed many times. The chain couples TRBV29-1 to TRBJ1-1; weak D call: TRBD1 (5 bases). The CDR3 spans 11 residues. Germline values: CDR1 SQVTM, CDR2 ANQGSEA. V lost 6 bases and J 4 bases, leaving 9 bases between the germline ends. The CDR3 loop is CSVNGGTEAFF. As DNA, the CDR3 is TGCAGCGTAAACGGGGGCACTGAAGCTTTCTTT. The full variable domain, with the rest looked up from reference TRBV29-1 and TRBJ1-1, is SAVISQKPSRDICQRGTSLTIQCQVDSQVTMMFWYRQQPGQSLTLIATANQGSEATYESGFVIDKFPISRPNLTFSTLTVSNMSPEDSSIYLCSVNGGTEAFFGQGTRLTVV.

This clonotype was detected many times. The CDR3: CASSRLDPLNTEAFF. The CDR3 DNA sequence: TGTGCCAGCAGTCGTTTGGACCCCCTGAACACTGAAGCTTTCTTT. The chain recombines TRBV27 with TRBJ1-1; no clear D. CDR1 and CDR2 from the germline V gene are MNHEY and SMNVEV (reference sequence). The CDR3 covers 15 residues. Trimming pared 5 bases from V and 0 bases from J, leaving 13 bases between.

This clonotype was seen many times. The rearrangement joins TRBV20-1 to TRBJ2-7, with 10 bases lining up with TRBD2. The V gene end was trimmed by 3 bases and the J gene end by 1 base; junction bases not matched to a gene: 6. CDR3 length: 15 residues. Germline values: CDR1 DFQATT, CDR2 SNEGSKA (reference sequence). CDR3 amino acids: CSASPLAGVSYEQYF. CDR3 nucleotide sequence: TGCAGTGCTAGTCCTCTAGCGGGAGTATCCTACGAGCAGTACTTC.

V usage is TRBV5-1 and J usage is TRBJ2-3; perhaps D is TRBD1 or TRBD2 (5 bases each). With 8 bases removed from V and 0 bases from J, the gap between germline ends came to 19 bases. The CDR3 is 16 amino acids. Germline CDR1 and CDR2: SGHRS and YFSETQ. CDR3 in amino acids: CASLLTVGGSTDTQYF. The CDR3 DNA sequence: TGCGCCAGTCTCTTGACAGTCGGAGGTAGCACAGATACGCAGTATTTT.

This clonotype was detected many times. The chain has TRBV20-1 and TRBJ2-2; 7 bases are a match to TRBD2. J gave up 7 bases and V 6 bases, and 17 bases lay outside the gene matches. This CDR3 is built from 16 residues. The germline V gene has CDR1 DFQATT and CDR2 SNEGSKA (reference sequence). The DNA of the CDR3 is TGCAGTGCCCCAGGTCCTCGCGGGAGTAGGTACGGGGAGCTGTTTTTT. Encoded protein: CSAPGPRGSRYGELFF.

This clonotype was counted many times. The chain links TRBV6-2 or TRBV6-3 to TRBJ2-3; a weak D match, TRBD2 (5 bases). This CDR3 contains 14 residues. Trimming left V 4 bases short and J 3 bases short, with 11 bases between. CDR1 is MNHEY, CDR2 SVGEGT, per germline. In nucleotides, the CDR3 is TGTGCCAGCAGTTCACGGACTGCTACAGATACGCAGTATTTT. Its translation: CASSSRTATDTQYF.

This clonotype was seen repeatedly, ten times or more. CDR3 in DNA: TGTGCCAGCAGCAGGACAGGGGTCTATGGCTACACCTTC. This codes for CASSRTGVYGYTF. The chain recombines TRBV7-3 with TRBJ1-2; TRBD1 aligns across 9 bases. Germline CDR1 and CDR2: SGHTA and FQGTGA. V lost 5 bases, J lost 4 bases, and 2 bases stayed unmatched. CDR3 size: 13 residues.

V gene TRBV20-1 combines with J gene TRBJ1-6; maybe TRBD1 (6 bases). The CDR3 has 16 residues. Between the trimmed V and J ends, which lost 3 bases and 4 bases, there was a span of 16 bases. Per germline, CDR1 DFQATT and CDR2 SNEGSKA (reference sequence). CDR3: CSARGAPRGYNSPLHF. The CDR3 DNA sequence: TGCAGTGCTAGGGGGGCCCCCCGGGGTTATAATTCACCCCTCCACTTT.